A selection of T cell receptor beta chains follows, all from one sample in a study of memory CD8 T cells in hepatitis C reinfection. Clones were sequenced by immunoSEQ multiplex PCR, and TCRdb holds only the in-frame ones, with some missing. The table lists some 40,000 clones, roughly 90% of them singletons. The source material was naive CD8+ T cells sorted from blood. All receptors come from a young man with hepatitis C virus infection. Each CDR3 is given with its conserved first and last residue. A D gene is named only where the DNA matches it firmly. A clone size is listed for some rows: how often the clone was seen (once, few, many), or a class if it is expanded.

D gene | J gene | V gene | clone size | CDR3 DNA | CDR3 protein
TRBD1 | TRBJ2-5 | TRBV12-5 | - | TGTGCTAGTGGCACGGACAGGGAAGAGACCCAGTACTTC | CASGTDREETQYF
- | TRBJ1-5 | TRBV11-2 | - | TGTGCCAGCAGCGAAATTTCGGAGCAGCCCCAGCATTTT | CASSEISEQPQHF
- | TRBJ1-1 | TRBV29-1 | - | TGCAGCGTCCTAAACTACACTGAAGCTTTCTTT | CSVLNYTEAFF
- | TRBJ1-1 | TRBV5-4 | - | TGTGCCAGCAGCTTGACAGGTGAAGCTTTCTTT | CASSLTGEAFF
TRBD2 | TRBJ2-7 | TRBV28 | - | TGTGCCAGCAGTTCGGGACTAGCGGTCTCCTACGAGCAGTACTTC | CASSSGLAVSYEQYF
- | TRBJ2-7 | TRBV29-1 | - | TGCAGCGTTGGAGGGCCACCCTACGAGCAGTACTTC | CSVGGPPYEQYF
TRBD2 | TRBJ2-1 | TRBV5-8 | once | TGTGCCAGCAGCTTGGGGGGGGCTAGCGGGGCAAATGAGCAGTTCTTC | CASSLGGASGANEQFF
- | TRBJ2-1 | TRBV10-3 | - | TGTGCCATCGAAAAGGAGCAGGGTGGCAATGAGCAGTTCTTC | CAIEKEQGGNEQFF
- | TRBJ1-1 | TRBV9 | - | TGTGCCAGCAGCGCGACAGGTGGGAACACTGAAGCTTTCTTT | CASSATGGNTEAFF
- | TRBJ2-6 | TRBV7-8 | - | TGTGCCAGCAGCCCCCACGCGGGGAGCTCTGGGGCCAACGTCCTGACTTTC | CASSPHAGSSGANVLTF
- | TRBJ2-3 | TRBV14 | - | TGTGCCAGCAGCCAAGCGTCGGGGAACCTCGGAGATACGCAGTATTTT | CASSQASGNLGDTQYF
TRBD2 | TRBJ2-1 | TRBV6-1 | - | TGTGCCAGCAGTGGGACTAGCGGGCTCAGCTCCTACAATGAGCAGTTCTTC | CASSGTSGLSSYNEQFF
TRBD1 | TRBJ1-6 | TRBV30 | - | TGTGCCTGGAGTGGAGGGGGCCCGAATTCACCCCTCCACTTT | CAWSGGGPNSPLHF
- | TRBJ1-1 | TRBV19 | - | TGTGCCAGTAGTATGGGGGCCTGGAACACTGAAGCTTTCTTT | CASSMGAWNTEAFF
TRBD1 | TRBJ2-7 | TRBV6-1 | - | TGTGCCAGCAGACCGGGACAGGGTTACGAGCAGTACTTC | CASRPGQGYEQYF
- | TRBJ2-2 | TRBV7-9 | once | TGTGCCAGCAGCTCCCCTAACGGGGAGCTGTTTTTT | CASSSPNGELFF